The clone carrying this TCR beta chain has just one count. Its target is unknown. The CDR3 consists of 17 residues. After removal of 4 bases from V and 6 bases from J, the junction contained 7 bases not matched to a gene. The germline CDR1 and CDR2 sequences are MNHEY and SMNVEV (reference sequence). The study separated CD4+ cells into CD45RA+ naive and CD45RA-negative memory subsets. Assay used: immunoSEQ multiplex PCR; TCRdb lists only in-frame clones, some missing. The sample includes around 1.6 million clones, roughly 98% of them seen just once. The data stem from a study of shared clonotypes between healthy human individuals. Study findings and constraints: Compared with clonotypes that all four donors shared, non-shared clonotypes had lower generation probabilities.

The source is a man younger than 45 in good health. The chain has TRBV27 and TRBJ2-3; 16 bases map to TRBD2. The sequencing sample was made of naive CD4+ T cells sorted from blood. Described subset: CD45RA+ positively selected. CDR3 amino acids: CASSWGLAGGPVDTQYF. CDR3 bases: TGTGCCAGCAGTTGGGGACTAGCGGGAGGGCCGGTGGATACGCAGTATTTT.